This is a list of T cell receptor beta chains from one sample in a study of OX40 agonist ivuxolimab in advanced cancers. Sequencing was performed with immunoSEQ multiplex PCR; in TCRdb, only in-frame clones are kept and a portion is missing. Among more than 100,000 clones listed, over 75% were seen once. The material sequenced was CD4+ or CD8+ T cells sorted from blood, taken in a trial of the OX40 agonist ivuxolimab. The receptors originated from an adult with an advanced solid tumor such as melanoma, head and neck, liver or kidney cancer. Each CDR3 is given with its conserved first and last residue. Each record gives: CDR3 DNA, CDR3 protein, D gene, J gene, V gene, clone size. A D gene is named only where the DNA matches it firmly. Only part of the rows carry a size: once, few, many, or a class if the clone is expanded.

CDR3nt: TGTGCCAGCAGCTTTGACAGGGTTACTTCCCGCTATGGCTACACCTTC
CDR3aa: CASSFDRVTSRYGYTF
d_gene: TRBD1
j_gene: TRBJ1-2
v_gene: TRBV5-6
abundance: NA

CDR3nt: TGTGCCTGGAGTGTAGGGTTGACTAGCGGGCTACAAGAGACCCAGTACTTC
CDR3aa: CAWSVGLTSGLQETQYF
d_gene: TRBD2
j_gene: TRBJ2-5
v_gene: TRBV30
abundance: NA

CDR3nt: TGTGCCAGCAGCTTTTCAGGGACCGGCACAGATACGCAGTATTTT
CDR3aa: CASSFSGTGTDTQYF
d_gene: NA
j_gene: TRBJ2-3
v_gene: TRBV7-3
abundance: NA

CDR3nt: TGTGCCAGCAGCTTACGCGGAAACTCTGGAAACACCATATATTTT
CDR3aa: CASSLRGNSGNTIYF
d_gene: NA
j_gene: TRBJ1-3
v_gene: TRBV5-6
abundance: NA

CDR3nt: TGTGCCAGCAGTATAGCCGGGGGGACAGATACGCAGTATTTT
CDR3aa: CASSIAGGTDTQYF
d_gene: TRBD2
j_gene: TRBJ2-3
v_gene: TRBV6-1
abundance: NA

CDR3nt: TGTGCCAGCAGTTCCATTTCTAGCGGCCGGACGCAGTATTTT
CDR3aa: CASSSISSGRTQYF
d_gene: TRBD2
j_gene: TRBJ2-3
v_gene: TRBV28
abundance: NA

CDR3nt: TGCGCCAGCAGCCGCGGACTGAACTATGGCTACACCTTC
CDR3aa: CASSRGLNYGYTF
d_gene: NA
j_gene: TRBJ1-2
v_gene: TRBV5-1
abundance: NA

CDR3nt: TGTGCCTGGAGTGTAAGCAATGAGCAGTTCTTC
CDR3aa: CAWSVSNEQFF
d_gene: NA
j_gene: TRBJ2-1
v_gene: TRBV30
abundance: NA

CDR3nt: TGTGCCAGCAGCTTAAACACTAGGGTGGGAAATGAGCAGTTCTTC
CDR3aa: CASSLNTRVGNEQFF
d_gene: NA
j_gene: TRBJ2-1
v_gene: TRBV7-8
abundance: once

CDR3nt: TGTGCCAGTACCCAACCGGAGCAGCCCCAGCATTTT
CDR3aa: CASTQPEQPQHF
d_gene: NA
j_gene: TRBJ1-5
v_gene: TRBV19
abundance: NA

CDR3nt: TGTGCCAGCAGCCCGCGGGGGCTGGGTGCTAATGAAAAACTGTTTTTT
CDR3aa: CASSPRGLGANEKLFF
d_gene: NA
j_gene: TRBJ1-4
v_gene: TRBV5-6
abundance: NA

CDR3nt: TGTGCCAGCAGCGCGTATTTGCGGGGAGGCACAGATACGCAGTATTTT
CDR3aa: CASSAYLRGGTDTQYF
d_gene: NA
j_gene: TRBJ2-3
v_gene: TRBV7-2
abundance: few

CDR3nt: TGCGCCAGCAGCCGAGAGGGAACCCACACTGAAGCTTTCTTT
CDR3aa: CASSREGTHTEAFF
d_gene: NA
j_gene: TRBJ1-1
v_gene: TRBV4-1
abundance: once

CDR3nt: TGTGCCACTGCCGAGGGAGGCTCTCAGCCCCAGCATTTT
CDR3aa: CATAEGGSQPQHF
d_gene: NA
j_gene: TRBJ1-5
v_gene: TRBV2
abundance: NA

CDR3nt: TGTGCCAGCAGTGCCACTTCTAACTATGGCTACACCTTC
CDR3aa: CASSATSNYGYTF
d_gene: NA
j_gene: TRBJ1-2
v_gene: TRBV25-1
abundance: NA

CDR3nt: TGTGCCAGCAGCTTAATCGGGCCGAACACCGGGGAGCTGTTTTTT
CDR3aa: CASSLIGPNTGELFF
d_gene: NA
j_gene: TRBJ2-2
v_gene: TRBV7-7
abundance: NA

CDR3nt: TGTGCCTGCGGGGACAACACAGATACGCAGTATTTT
CDR3aa: CACGDNTDTQYF
d_gene: NA
j_gene: TRBJ2-3
v_gene: TRBV30
abundance: NA

CDR3nt: TGTGCCAGCAGCTTGGGAGGGGGAGCCTCGGAGACCCAGTACTTC
CDR3aa: CASSLGGGASETQYF
d_gene: NA
j_gene: TRBJ2-5
v_gene: TRBV5-5
abundance: once

CDR3nt: TGTGCCAGCAGCGGGACAGGGTATGAAAAACTGTTTTTT
CDR3aa: CASSGTGYEKLFF
d_gene: NA
j_gene: TRBJ1-4
v_gene: TRBV21-1
abundance: NA

CDR3nt: TGTGCCATCAGGCGGGGCCTGGCGGGAGATACGCAGTATTTT
CDR3aa: CAIRRGLAGDTQYF
d_gene: NA
j_gene: TRBJ2-3
v_gene: TRBV10-3
abundance: NA

CDR3nt: TGTGCCAGCAGCTTGCTGGGGGGATCACCCCTCCACTTT
CDR3aa: CASSLLGGSPLHF
d_gene: NA
j_gene: TRBJ1-6
v_gene: TRBV5-8
abundance: NA

CDR3nt: TGCGCCAGCAGCTTGGGGGACAGGGGCAATGAGCAGTTCTTC
CDR3aa: CASSLGDRGNEQFF
d_gene: TRBD1
j_gene: TRBJ2-1
v_gene: TRBV5-1
abundance: NA

CDR3nt: TGTGCCAGTAGTATAAATGATATGAACACTGAAGCTTTCTTT
CDR3aa: CASSINDMNTEAFF
d_gene: NA
j_gene: TRBJ1-1
v_gene: TRBV19
abundance: once

CDR3nt: TGTGCCAGCAGTGAAAAGGGGGGTTCCAACTATGGCTACACCTTC
CDR3aa: CASSEKGGSNYGYTF
d_gene: NA
j_gene: TRBJ1-2
v_gene: TRBV6-1
abundance: once

CDR3nt: TGTGCCAGCATCCTGGTGGGGACTACCCAAGAGACCCAGTACTTC
CDR3aa: CASILVGTTQETQYF
d_gene: TRBD2
j_gene: TRBJ2-5
v_gene: TRBV6-1
abundance: NA

CDR3nt: TGCAGCGTTGGACTAGCGGGGGGGCGAACCCAGTACTTC
CDR3aa: CSVGLAGGRTQYF
d_gene: TRBD2
j_gene: TRBJ2-5
v_gene: TRBV29-1
abundance: once

CDR3nt: TGTGCCAGCAGCTCCGAGGGACTAGCCACCCATGAGCAGTTCTTC
CDR3aa: CASSSEGLATHEQFF
d_gene: TRBD2
j_gene: TRBJ2-1
v_gene: TRBV11-3
abundance: NA

CDR3nt: TGTGCCATTACGGTCTCTGGGGCCAACGTCCTGACTTTC
CDR3aa: CAITVSGANVLTF
d_gene: NA
j_gene: TRBJ2-6
v_gene: TRBV10-3
abundance: NA

CDR3nt: TGCGCCAGCCGGGGGGGTGCAACTAATGAAAAACTGTTTTTT
CDR3aa: CASRGGATNEKLFF
d_gene: NA
j_gene: TRBJ1-4
v_gene: TRBV5-1
abundance: NA

CDR3nt: TGTGCCAGCTCACCACTGGGGGGGTTGAACACTGAAGCTTTCTTT
CDR3aa: CASSPLGGLNTEAFF
d_gene: NA
j_gene: TRBJ1-1
v_gene: TRBV18
abundance: NA

CDR3nt: TGTGCCAGCAGCTTACAGGAAACCTTAATGAACACTGAAGCTTTCTTT
CDR3aa: CASSLQETLMNTEAFF
d_gene: NA
j_gene: TRBJ1-1
v_gene: TRBV7-2
abundance: NA

CDR3nt: TGTGCCTGTCTCGGGGGGGCGGCAGATACGCAGTATTTT
CDR3aa: CACLGGAADTQYF
d_gene: TRBD2
j_gene: TRBJ2-3
v_gene: TRBV30
abundance: NA

CDR3nt: TGTGCCAGCAGGCCAGCGGGGGTTAGCACAGATACGCAGTATTTT
CDR3aa: CASRPAGVSTDTQYF
d_gene: TRBD2
j_gene: TRBJ2-3
v_gene: TRBV9
abundance: NA

CDR3nt: TGTGCCAGCACCTTCTGGGGAACTGAAGCTTTCTTT
CDR3aa: CASTFWGTEAFF
d_gene: NA
j_gene: TRBJ1-1
v_gene: TRBV6-1
abundance: NA

CDR3nt: TGCGCCACATCACTCGAGCCCGGACATGGCTACACCTTC
CDR3aa: CATSLEPGHGYTF
d_gene: NA
j_gene: TRBJ1-2
v_gene: TRBV5-1
abundance: NA

CDR3nt: TGTGCCAGCCACCCCCTCGACAGGGGCCTTAGCTACACCTTC
CDR3aa: CASHPLDRGLSYTF
d_gene: TRBD1
j_gene: TRBJ1-2
v_gene: TRBV5-5
abundance: NA